This T cell receptor beta chain was recovered during a study of monozygotic twins with inflammatory bowel disease. The study's findings and limits: Those with IBD had lower TCRbeta diversity (inverse Simpson) than their healthy co-twins did. There was no way to distinguish the different T cell subtypes.

Points on this clonotype: Its specificity is unknown.

Eight separate reactions per sample yielded the cDNA. TCRdb re-called the 5' RACE reads; every CDR3 protein appears as one record, without DNA. The ten top clones account for approximately 2.3%, within a sample of approximately 420,000 distinct CDR3 sequences. This CDR3 has 14 residues. The V gene is TRBV12-3 or TRBV12-4, the J gene TRBJ1-5. The receptor's source is a human donor with ulcerative colitis or Crohn's disease, or a healthy co-twin of an affected twin (not recorded which). The sample was blood. CDR3 residues: CASSSGSSNQPQHF.